The 23 T cell receptor beta chains listed next were all sequenced from one sample in a study of blood T cell repertoires in COVID-19. The protocol was immunoSEQ multiplex PCR, while the TCRdb copy is restricted to in-frame clones and leaves out a portion. The sample carries about 150,000 clones, 83% recorded once. Sequencing input: peripheral blood. Receptors originate from a woman in her sixties with COVID-19, enrolled during active disease.

The chain couples TRBV30 to TRBJ2-3; no firm D call. Per germline, CDR1 GTSNPN and CDR2 SVGIG (reference sequence). V lost 3 bases to trimming and J lost 5 bases, with 6 bases between them. This CDR3 is built from 11 residues. CDR3 DNA sequence: TGTGCCTGGAGCCTACTAGATACGCAGTATTTT. This gives the protein CAWSLLDTQYF.

V usage is TRBV20-1 and J usage is TRBJ2-1; 9 bases are a match to TRBD2. The germline V gene encodes CDR1 DFQATT and CDR2 SNEGSKA (reference sequence). The CDR3 length is 14 residues. V dropped 3 bases and J dropped 9; count of bases not matched to a gene: 9. The CDR3 coding sequence is TGCAGTGCTAGTAGCGGGAGAACGTTAGGTGAGCAGTTCTTC. The encoded protein is CSASSGRTLGEQFF.

The CDR3 reads CASRRGQTDSPLHF. CDR3 nucleotide sequence: TGTGCCAGCAGACGTGGACAGACTGATTCACCCCTCCACTTT. This chain connects TRBV6-5 to TRBJ1-6, with a weak D call TRBD1 (6 bases). V gave up 6 bases and J gave up 8 bases, with 14 bases separating them. Germline CDR1 is MNHEY and CDR2 is SVGAGI. This CDR3 region has 14 residues.

Only one count was recorded for this clone. V gene TRBV18 combines with J gene TRBJ1-4, with D possibly matching TRBD1 (5 bases). Per the germline V gene, CDR1 is KGHSH and CDR2 is LQKENI. V lost 4 bases, J lost 8 bases, and 26 bases lay in between. CDR3 size: 18 residues. The CDR3: CASSLRPGPREAGEKLFF. Written as DNA, the CDR3 is TGTGCCAGCTCACTACGACCGGGACCCAGGGAGGCGGGAGAAAAACTGTTTTTT.

The chain employs TRBV27 and TRBJ1-1; 7 bases agree with TRBD1. CDR1 and CDR2 (germline): MNHEY, SMNVEV (reference sequence). CDR3 length equals 14 residues. The V and J ends lost 5 bases and 1 base, in that order; junction bases with no gene match: 4. CDR3: CASSRTGGNTEAFF. The CDR3 region has the DNA TGTGCCAGCAGTAGGACAGGCGGGAACACTGAAGCTTTCTTT.

The chain recombines TRBV11-3 with TRBJ2-7, with D possibly matching TRBD1 (7 bases). The V gene lost 4 bases and the J gene lost 6 bases, with 10 bases spanning the gap. The CDR3 extends over 12 amino acids. The germline CDR1 and CDR2 sequences are SGHNT and YENEEA. The CDR3 bases are TGTGCCAGCAGCTCAGGGGGAGGCGAGCAGTACTTC. Its protein is CASSSGGGEQYF. The whole variable domain, filled in from reference TRBV11-3 and TRBJ2-7, reads EAGVVQSPRYKIIEKKQPVAFWCNPISGHNTLYWYLQNLGQGPELLIRYENEEAVDDSQLPKDRFSAERLKGVDSTLKIQPAELGDSAVYLCASSSGGGEQYFGPGTRLTVT.

The chain uses TRBV18 and TRBJ2-2, with D possibly TRBD2 on 5 matching bases. Germline-derived CDR1 and CDR2 are KGHSH and LQKENI. The CDR3 loop spans 13 amino acids. The CDR3 bases are TGTGGTACGCGGGCCCAGAGCACCGGGGAGCTGTTTTTT. This sequence encodes CGTRAQSTGELFF.

For the CDR3, the DNA is TGTGCCAGCAGCCATACCCTAGGAGCCAATGGCTACACCTTC. Its protein product is CASSHTLGANGYTF. The chain combines TRBV3-1 (or the pseudogene TRBV3-2) with TRBJ1-2; no firm D call. Germline V CDR1 and CDR2: LGHDT, YNNKEL (reference sequence). The CDR3 sequence is 14 residues long. V lost 3 bases to trimming and J lost 6 bases, with 14 bases between them.

This chain's CDR3 is CASSHYGQGIHEQYF. The CDR3 bases are TGTGCCAGCAGCCATTACGGACAGGGGATCCACGAGCAGTACTTC. The chain couples TRBV3-1 (or the pseudogene TRBV3-2) to TRBJ2-7; 9 positions match TRBD1. CDR3 length equals 15 residues. Germline loops: CDR1 LGHDT, CDR2 YNNKEL (reference sequence). V gave up 3 bases and J gave up 5 bases; unmatched junction bases: 8.

The rearrangement joins TRBV5-4 to TRBJ1-2; no reliable D call. The CDR3 runs to 13 residues. Trimming left V 2 bases short and J 7 bases short, with 12 bases between. Per germline, CDR1 SGHNT and CDR2 YYREEE (reference sequence). CDR3 sequence reads: CASSFSRAGGYTF. The CDR3 nucleotides read TGTGCCAGCAGCTTTTCGAGGGCCGGTGGCTACACCTTC.

V gene TRBV7-3 combines with J gene TRBJ2-1, with TRBD2 matching 9 bases. V shed 1 base and J 10 bases; nucleotides not matched to a gene: 11. The CDR3 sequence is 16 residues long. Per the germline V gene, CDR1 is SGHTA and CDR2 is FQGTGA. The CDR3 nucleotides read TGTGCCAGCAGCTTAATTAGGCTAGCGGGAACGGGAGAGCAGTTCTTC. Its protein product is CASSLIRLAGTGEQFF.

The J gene is TRBJ1-2, the V gene TRBV7-6; 11 nucleotides match TRBD1. Germline V gene lookup returns CDR1 SGHVS and CDR2 FNYEAQ. The trim removed 6 bases at V and 6 bases at J, leaving 9 bases unmatched. The CDR3 loop spans 15 amino acids. In nucleotides, the CDR3 is TGTGCCAGCAGTCGGACAGGGGGCTCCCTCGATGGCTACACCTTC. This encodes CASSRTGGSLDGYTF.

V is TRBV3-1 (or the pseudogene TRBV3-2) and J is TRBJ2-5; D possibly corresponds to TRBD2 (6 bases). Trimming shortened V by 6 bases and J by 5 bases, and 19 bases separated the two germline ends. This CDR3 contains 15 residues. Per germline, CDR1 LGHDT and CDR2 YNNKEL (reference sequence). CDR3 sequence: CASRSIGASAETQYF. The CDR3 nucleotides are TGTGCCAGCAGATCAATCGGGGCTAGCGCGGAGACCCAGTACTTC.

The CDR3: CASSQVPSGNNEQFF. The CDR3 DNA is TGTGCCAGCAGCCAAGTCCCTAGCGGGAACAATGAGCAGTTCTTC. This rearrangement joins TRBV4-2 to TRBJ2-1, with 9 bases matching TRBD2. The CDR3 runs to 15 residues. Trimming took 1 base from V and 5 from J; bases not matched to a gene: 3. Germline assignment: CDR1 LGHNA and CDR2 YNFKEQ.

J is TRBJ1-2 and V is TRBV5-1, with D possibly matching TRBD1 (6 bases). CDR1 is SGHRS, CDR2 YFSETQ, per germline. The V and J ends lost 4 bases and 6 bases respectively, with 16 bases between them. The CDR3 contains 14 residues. CDR3 bases: TGCGCCAGCAGCAGGGCGGGGGCGAATGATGGCTACACCTTC. Protein sequence: CASSRAGANDGYTF.

The chain has TRBV9 and TRBJ2-5, with a weak D call TRBD2 (5 bases). The length of the CDR3 is 16 residues. Trimming cost V 0 bases and J 0 bases, with 12 bases left between them. Germline V gene sequence: CDR1 SGDLS, CDR2 YYNGEE. CDR3 residues: CASSVAPSGNQETQYF. For the CDR3, the DNA is TGTGCCAGCAGCGTAGCTCCAAGCGGTAACCAAGAGACCCAGTACTTC.

The rearrangement uses TRBV5-8 and TRBJ2-3; D is uncertain. The CDR3 extends over 13 amino acids. Germline lookup yields CDR1 SGHTS and CDR2 YDEGEE. The V end lost 4 bases, the J end lost 5 bases, and 11 bases lay between the germline ends. CDR3 coding DNA: TGTGCCAGCAGCCACTTAACCCAAGATACGCAGTATTTT. Translated, it gives CASSHLTQDTQYF.

The chain is built from TRBV21-1 and TRBJ1-2; the listed D gene, TRBD1, was not tested against the DNA. TRBV21-1 corresponds to a pseudogene. The length of the CDR3 is 12 residues. The CDR3 spells CASNGQGYGYTF. The CDR3 nucleotides read TGTGCCAGCAACGGACAGGGATATGGCTACACCTTC.

Turning to this clone: Other DNA variants within this sample encode the same CDR3. This sequence joins TRBV18 and TRBJ1-3; D remains ambiguous. V gave up 2 bases and J gave up 2 bases, with 4 bases separating them. The CDR3 is 13 amino acids. Germline lookup yields CDR1 KGHSH and CDR2 LQKENI. In nucleotides, the CDR3 is TGTGCCAGCTCACCAGGAGCTGGAAACACCATATATTTT. This encodes CASSPGAGNTIYF. Full variable domain (missing parts from reference TRBV18 and TRBJ1-3): NAGVMQNPRHLVRRRGQEARLRCSPMKGHSHVYWYRQLPEEGLKFMVYLQKENIIDESGMPKERFSAEFPKEGPSILRIQQVVRGDSAAYFCASSPGAGNTIYFGEGSWLTVV.

The V and J genes are TRBV6-5 and TRBJ1-1, with 7 bases matching TRBD1. CDR1 is MNHEY and CDR2 is SVGAGI in the germline V gene. With V trimmed by 6 bases and J by 6 bases, 7 bases remained unmatched. This CDR3 contains 13 residues. The CDR3 nucleotides read TGTGCCAGCAGCCTTGACAGGGTCGCTGAAGCTTTCTTT. This translates into CASSLDRVAEAFF.

The chain recombines TRBV29-1 with TRBJ2-4; D not certain. Trimming took 7 bases from V and 1 from J, leaving 14 bases between them. The CDR3 consists of 14 residues. Germline V gives CDR1 SQVTM, CDR2 ANQGSEA. The CDR3 sequence: CSARLQTAKNIQYF. CDR3 nucleotide sequence: TGCAGCGCGCGTCTCCAGACTGCCAAAAACATTCAGTACTTC.

The chain joins TRBV11-2 to TRBJ2-3; the D is unclear. The germline V and J ends were trimmed by 3 bases and 2 bases, with 24 bases remaining between them. CDR1 SGHAT and CDR2 FQNNGV come from the germline V gene. This CDR3 has 19 residues. The CDR3, as DNA: TGTGCCAGCAGCTTTTCTACAATTCGGAGCGCACCCCCCACAGATACGCAGTATTTT. It yields the protein CASSFSTIRSAPPTDTQYF. The full variable domain, rest sourced from reference TRBV11-2 and TRBJ2-3, is EAGVAQSPRYKIIEKRQSVAFWCNPISGHATLYWYQQILGQGPKLLIQFQNNGVVDDSQLPKDRFSAERLKGVDSTLKIQPAKLEDSAVYLCASSFSTIRSAPPTDTQYFGPGTRLTVL.

For this clone: Different DNA sequences within this sample yield the same CDR3. V and J are TRBV5-1 and TRBJ2-6; possibly TRBD1 for D (5 bases). The CDR3 loop spans 16 amino acids. Germline-derived CDR1 and CDR2 are SGHRS and YFSETQ. Trimming shortened V by 3 bases and J by 0 bases, and 10 bases separated the two germline ends. The CDR3 spells CASSSTTVSGANVLTF. Written as DNA, the CDR3 is TGCGCCAGCAGCTCGACGACAGTCTCTGGGGCCAACGTCCTGACTTTC.